Sequencing of this TCR beta chain was carried out in a study of cytomegalovirus exposure and HLA in healthy donors. Study as a whole: About 200 million T cells yielded roughly 120 million unique TCR beta sequences in earlier analysis.

PCR was performed using 60 Vbeta and 13 Jbeta primers. Profiling relied on immunoSEQ multiplex PCR, and the TCRdb table lists in-frame clones only, not all of them. The sample contains about 130,000 clones, under 85% of which appear only once. Study-wide points: Rarity held for most TCR sequences, but there were some public TCRs that occurred in many donors. In vitro testing confirmed a few CMV-associated chains as specific for CMV antigens.

Regarding this clone: Its antigen remains unidentified.

Sequencing used PBMCs. This receptor was obtained from a male donor in good health and CMV-seropositive.

CDR3 loop: CSARVPGEQFF. As DNA, the CDR3 is TGCAGTGCTAGAGTCCCGGGAGAGCAGTTCTTC. The chain uses TRBV20-1 and TRBJ2-1; weak D call: TRBD2 (5 bases). V was shortened by 1 base and J by 10 bases, with 8 bases between the two germline ends. CDR3 length: 11 amino acids. The germline gives CDR1 DFQATT, CDR2 SNEGSKA (reference sequence).